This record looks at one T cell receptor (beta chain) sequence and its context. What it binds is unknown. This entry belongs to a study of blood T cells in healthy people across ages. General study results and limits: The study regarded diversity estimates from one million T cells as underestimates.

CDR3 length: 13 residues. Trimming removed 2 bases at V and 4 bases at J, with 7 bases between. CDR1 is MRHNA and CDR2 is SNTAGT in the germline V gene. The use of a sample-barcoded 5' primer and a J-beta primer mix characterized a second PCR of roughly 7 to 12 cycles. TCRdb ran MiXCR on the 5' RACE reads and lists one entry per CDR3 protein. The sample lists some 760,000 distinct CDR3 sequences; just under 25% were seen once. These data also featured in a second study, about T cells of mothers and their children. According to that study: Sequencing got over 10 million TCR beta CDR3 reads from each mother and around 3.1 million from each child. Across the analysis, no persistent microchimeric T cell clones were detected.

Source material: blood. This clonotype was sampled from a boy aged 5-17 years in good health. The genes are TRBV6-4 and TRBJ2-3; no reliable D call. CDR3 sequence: CASSDAPADTQYF. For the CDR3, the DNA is TGTGCCAGCAGTGACGCGCCGGCAGATACGCAGTATTTT.